The clone carrying this T cell receptor beta chain was observed at least ten times. The diagnostic basis comprised clinical symptoms, serum thyroxine and TRAb, thyroid ultrasound and orbital computed tomography. PBMCs came from 10 ml fresh peripheral blood. The sample comes from a study of T cells in Graves' hyperthyroidism and ophthalmopathy. Background on the study: Peripheral blood was obtained at initial diagnosis, preceding any treatment.

Using RNA transcripts as the source, TCR beta CDR3 regions were amplified. HTBI primers were used for first-round RT-PCR of the TCR CDR3. TCRdb fed the multiplex PCR reads into MiXCR, producing one record per CDR3 protein. The table lists around 420,000 distinct CDR3 sequences, roughly 14% of them singletons. Germline V gene data show CDR1 as SGHRS and CDR2 as YFSETQ. Trimming removed 0 bases at V and 3 bases at J, with 14 bases between. The CDR3 totals 16 residues. The source material was blood. This sequence was found in a woman under 30 with Graves' hyperthyroidism. The rearrangement uses TRBV5-1 and TRBJ2-3; D is perhaps TRBD2 (5 bases). CDR3: CASSLVTGIGTDTQYF. CDR3 in DNA: TGCGCCAGCAGCTTGGTTACGGGAATTGGGACAGATACGCAGTATTTT.